A single sample gave rise to the 23 T cell receptor beta chains below, sequenced in a study of blood T cells in healthy people across ages. A J-beta primer mix and a sample-barcoded 5' primer were used in a second PCR of about 7 to 11 cycles. TCRdb reprocessed the 5' RACE reads via MiXCR and lists one record per CDR3 protein. The table shows roughly 1.5 million distinct CDR3 sequences, with roughly 43% occurring only once. The sequenced sample was blood. Source of these receptors: a woman aged 18-29 years in good health.

V and J are TRBV12-3 or TRBV12-4 and TRBJ1-1; TRBD1 matches at 7 bases. Germline trimming cut 3 bases from V and 8 bases from J; bases unmatched to any gene: 6. CDR3 length equals 13 residues. This chain's CDR3 is CASSFGTVKEAFF. CDR3 coding DNA: TGTGCCAGCAGTTTTGGGACAGTAAAAGAAGCTTTCTTT.

The V and J genes are TRBV20-1 and TRBJ2-4; 8 positions agree with TRBD2. This CDR3 has 15 residues. Germline CDR1 reads DFQATT; CDR2 reads SNEGSKA (reference sequence). V was clipped by 1 base and J by 8 bases; unmatched bases: 10. DNA for the CDR3: TGCAGTGCTAGAGGGGCAGCGGGAGTTTTGGACATTCAGTACTTC. This translates into CSARGAAGVLDIQYF.

The gene calls are TRBV2 and TRBJ2-7; D unresolved. Germline V gene sequence: CDR1 SNHLY, CDR2 FYNNEI. Trimming pared 7 bases from V and 7 bases from J, leaving 11 bases between. The CDR3 extends over 11 amino acids. The CDR3 coding sequence is TGTGCCAGCAAGATATACAATGAGCAGTACTTC. Translation gives CASKIYNEQYF.

The V and J genes are TRBV6-1 and TRBJ2-7; a weak D match, TRBD2 (6 bases). The CDR3 spans 13 residues. Trimming pared 7 bases from V and 3 bases from J, leaving 13 bases between. From germline, CDR1 is MNHNS and CDR2 SASEGT. The CDR3 sequence: CASTRRGLYEQYF. CDR3 DNA sequence: TGTGCCAGCACAAGGAGGGGACTCTACGAGCAGTACTTC.

The chain's CDR3 is CANRTSGSLRYPDTQYF. The DNA for the CDR3 is TGTGCCAATCGGACTAGCGGGTCCCTTAGGTATCCAGATACGCAGTATTTT. The rearrangement links TRBV27 to TRBJ2-3, with 11 bases matching TRBD2. CDR1 MNHEY and CDR2 SMNVEV come from the germline V gene (reference sequence). Germline trimming cut 10 bases from V and 4 bases from J; bases unmatched to any gene: 16. The CDR3 length is 17 residues.

This clonotype was seen only a few times. This chain uses TRBV9 with TRBJ2-3; 10 bases fit TRBD1. The CDR3 consists of 15 residues. CDR1 and CDR2 (germline): SGDLS, YYNGEE. The V segment lost 4 bases and the J segment 4 bases; nucleotides outside the gene matches: 6. In DNA, the CDR3 is TGTGCCAGCAGCTCCCAGGGACAGGGGTCAGATACGCAGTATTTT. Its translation is CASSSQGQGSDTQYF. The whole variable domain, filled in from reference TRBV9 and TRBJ2-3, reads DSGVTQTPKHLITATGQRVTLRCSPRSGDLSVYWYQQSLDQGLQFLIQYYNGEERAKGNILERFSAQQFPDLHSELNLSSLELGDSALYFCASSSQGQGSDTQYFGPGTRLTVL.

As to this clonotype: A much larger clone differs by one base, so this may be a read error. This sequence joins TRBV20-1 and TRBJ1-1; a possible D gene is TRBD1 (6 bases). The V gene's germline CDR1 is DFQATT and CDR2 SNEGSKA (reference sequence). Trimming stripped 5 bases from V and 6 bases from J, with 16 bases between. The CDR3 length is 13 residues. The CDR3 sequence: CSAPAPGDAEAFF. The CDR3 nucleotides read TGCAGTGCTCCTGCTCCAGGGGATGCTGAAGCTTTCTTT.

As for this clonotype: The missing conserved phenylalanine or tryptophan at the end of this CDR3 makes a read error likely. The rearrangement links TRBV2 to TRBJ2-7; D is unresolved. Germline CDR1 is SNHLY and CDR2 is FYNNEI. The CDR3 covers 10 residues. V lost 4 bases to trimming and J lost 4 bases, with 2 bases between them. DNA of the CDR3: TGTGCCAGCAGTGGGTACGAGCAGTACTAC. This codes for CASSGYEQYY.

The rearrangement uses TRBV7-8 and TRBJ2-5, with 7 bases matching TRBD2. V shed 6 bases, J shed 6 bases, and the junction held 16 bases outside the gene matches. Germline V lookup: CDR1 SGHVS, CDR2 FQNEAQ. CDR3 size: 16 residues. The CDR3 DNA sequence: TGTGCCAGCAGTCACCCCCTGCGGGAGAGAGACAAGACCCAGTACTTC. It translates to CASSHPLRERDKTQYF.

Points on this clonotype: Compared with germline, one end of the junction differs, possibly owing to a read error. The V and J genes are TRBV4-1 and TRBJ2-7; no clear D gene. The CDR3 contains 14 residues. Germline V gene sequence: CDR1 MGHRA, CDR2 YSYEKL. The CDR3 is CASSQDHSSNEQYF. CDR3 nucleotide sequence: TGCGCCAGCAGCCAAGACCATTCCTCCAACGAGCAGTACTTC.

The J gene is TRBJ2-1, the V gene TRBV29-1; tentative D call: TRBD2 (5 bases). The germline gives CDR1 SQVTM, CDR2 ANQGSEA. With 6 bases removed from V and 3 bases from J, the gap between germline ends came to 12 bases. This CDR3 is 13 amino acids long. This CDR3 reads CSVTGRGYNEQFF. DNA of the CDR3: TGCAGCGTGACTGGTCGGGGCTACAATGAGCAGTTCTTC.

This clonotype was detected many times. The V call is TRBV5-1, the J call TRBJ2-1, with 10 bases identical to TRBD1. V lost 1 base and J lost 6; bases outside the gene matches: 4. Per germline, CDR1 SGHRS and CDR2 YFSETQ. The CDR3 contains 15 residues. The CDR3 region is CASSLLDRGINEQFF. In DNA, the CDR3 is TGCGCCAGCAGCTTGCTGGACAGGGGGATCAATGAGCAGTTCTTC.

The chain carries TRBV25-1 and TRBJ1-2; TRBD1 might be the D (6 bases). There are 13 residues in the CDR3. Trimming stripped 4 bases from V and 10 bases from J, with 16 bases between. The germline V gene has CDR1 MGHDK and CDR2 SYGVNS. CDR3 nucleotides: TGTGCCAGCAGTGCACAGGGAGTAGAGGTCTACACCTTC. Its translation: CASSAQGVEVYTF.

This clonotype turned up a few times. The V call is TRBV29-1, the J call TRBJ2-5, with 12 bases lining up with TRBD2. The last part of the DNA fits TRBJ2-7 better; the J call may be wrong. The CDR3 loop spans 15 amino acids. Germline V gene lookup returns CDR1 SQVTM and CDR2 ANQGSEA. CDR3 DNA: TGCAGCGTGACGCGCAGGACTAGCGGGATTTACGAGCAGTACTTC. Translation: CSVTRRTSGIYEQYF.

The V gene is TRBV28, the J gene TRBJ2-2; 7 nucleotides match TRBD1. Per germline, CDR1 MDHEN and CDR2 SYDVKM. The V gene end was trimmed by 4 bases and the J gene end by 5 bases; junction bases not matched to a gene: 7. The CDR3 contains 15 residues. The CDR3 sequence is CASSSTGRGTGELFF. As DNA, the CDR3 is TGTGCCAGCAGTTCGACAGGCAGGGGGACCGGGGAGCTGTTTTTT.

A few counts support this clonotype. The genes are TRBV28 and TRBJ2-1; D unclear. The V end was cut by 6 bases, the J end by 2 bases, with 14 bases between. Per the germline V gene, CDR1 is MDHEN and CDR2 is SYDVKM. The CDR3 loop spans 15 amino acids. CDR3 amino acids: CASSRLGLTYNEQFF. The CDR3 DNA reads as TGTGCCAGCAGCCGTTTAGGGCTAACCTACAATGAGCAGTTCTTC. The full variable domain, its missing parts supplied by reference TRBV28 and TRBJ2-1, is DVKVTQSSRYLVKRTGEKVFLECVQDMDHENMFWYRQDPGLGLRLIYFSYDVKMKEKGDIPEGYSVSREKKERFSLILESASTNQTSMYLCASSRLGLTYNEQFFGPGTRLTVL.

The chain is built from TRBV5-1 and TRBJ1-5; D uncertain. This CDR3 spans 15 amino acids. Trimming stripped 2 bases from V and 5 bases from J, with 14 bases between. Germline lookup yields CDR1 SGHRS and CDR2 YFSETQ. The CDR3 reads CASSFIGGPDQPQHF. In nucleotides, the CDR3 is TGCGCCAGCAGCTTTATCGGAGGGCCGGATCAGCCCCAGCATTTT.

This clonotype was found many times. The V and J genes are TRBV20-1 and TRBJ2-3; possibly TRBD2 for D (6 bases). Looked up from germline, CDR1 is DFQATT and CDR2 is SNEGSKA (reference sequence). The CDR3 has 15 residues. The ends were cut back, 0 bases at V and 2 bases at J, with 12 bases in the middle. The CDR3 DNA is TGCAGTGCTAGAGAATCCCTAGCGCACACAGATACGCAGTATTTT. It translates to CSARESLAHTDTQYF.

This chain connects TRBV7-9 to TRBJ1-6; TRBD1 is a possible D gene (5 bases). Trimming cost V 5 bases and J 6 bases, with 17 bases left between them. The germline V gene has CDR1 SEHNR and CDR2 FQNEAQ (reference sequence). The CDR3 length is 16 residues. The CDR3, as DNA: TGTGCCAGCAGCAAGATGGGGGGTATTCTTAATTCACCCCTCCACTTT. It specifies CASSKMGGILNSPLHF.

This clonotype has more than one count but fewer than ten. The V and J genes are TRBV25-1 and TRBJ2-1, with 7 bases identical to TRBD1. CDR3 length: 15 residues. The germline V gene encodes CDR1 MGHDK and CDR2 SYGVNS. The junction had 8 bases not matched to a gene; V was cut back by 5 bases and J by 4 bases. CDR3 region: CASSRDSFQYNEQFF. The CDR3 DNA reads as TGTGCCAGCAGTCGGGACAGCTTTCAGTACAATGAGCAGTTCTTC.

As regards this clonotype: Sequence at one end of the junction differs from germline and may be a read error. This chain connects TRBV15 to TRBJ2-3; 9 positions agree with TRBD2. CDR3 length equals 17 residues. CDR1 is LNHNV, CDR2 YYDKDF, per germline (reference sequence). The CDR3 loop reads CATSRDWSSGRGDTQYF. The CDR3 coding sequence is TGTGCCACCAGCCGAGATTGGAGTAGCGGGAGAGGGGATACGCAGTATTTT.

This chain joins TRBV20-1 and TRBJ1-2, with 9 bases aligning to TRBD1. J gave up 3 bases and V 5 bases, and 4 bases lay outside the gene matches. Germline loops: CDR1 DFQATT, CDR2 SNEGSKA (reference sequence). The CDR3 consists of 13 residues. The CDR3 protein is CSAGDRVDYGYTF. The CDR3 coding sequence is TGCAGTGCTGGGGACAGGGTTGACTATGGCTACACCTTC.

The V gene is TRBV11-2, the J gene TRBJ1-2; D is unresolved. Trimming pared 4 bases from V and 3 bases from J, leaving 15 bases between. The germline V gene has CDR1 SGHAT and CDR2 FQNNGV. The CDR3 length is 15 residues. CDR3 coding DNA: TGTGCCAGCAGCTCGCCCCGTTATTTCCACTATGGCTACACCTTC. This gives the protein CASSSPRYFHYGYTF.